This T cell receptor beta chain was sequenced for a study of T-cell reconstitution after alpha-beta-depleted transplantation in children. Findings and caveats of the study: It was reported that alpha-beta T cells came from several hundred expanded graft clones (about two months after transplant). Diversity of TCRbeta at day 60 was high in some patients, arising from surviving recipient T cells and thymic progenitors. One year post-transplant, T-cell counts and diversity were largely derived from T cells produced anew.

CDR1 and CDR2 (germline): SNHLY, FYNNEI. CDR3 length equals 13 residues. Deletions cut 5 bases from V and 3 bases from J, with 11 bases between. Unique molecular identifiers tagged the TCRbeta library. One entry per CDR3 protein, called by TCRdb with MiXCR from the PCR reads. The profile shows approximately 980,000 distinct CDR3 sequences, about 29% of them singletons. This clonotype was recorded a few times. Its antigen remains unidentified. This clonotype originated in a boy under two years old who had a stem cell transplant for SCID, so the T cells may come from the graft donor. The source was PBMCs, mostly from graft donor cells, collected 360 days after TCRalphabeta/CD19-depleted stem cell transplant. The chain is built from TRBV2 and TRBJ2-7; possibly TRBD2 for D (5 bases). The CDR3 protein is CASSIGLYYEQYF. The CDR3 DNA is TGTGCCAGCAGTATAGGACTGTACTACGAGCAGTACTTC.